This T cell receptor beta chain was profiled in a study of cytomegalovirus exposure and HLA in healthy donors. PCR used 60 Vbeta primers and 13 Jbeta primers. This table comes from immunoSEQ multiplex PCR, and its TCRdb copy is limited to in-frame clones, with some not included. Here the sample spans 70,000 to 100,000 clones, more than 55% being singletons. V lost 3 bases to trimming and J lost 2 bases; unmatched junction nucleotides: 5. The germline V gene has CDR1 SGHDT and CDR2 YYEEEE. CDR3 length equals 15 residues. This clone has a single count. This chain uses TRBV5-6 with TRBJ2-3, with 8 bases matching TRBD1. This TCR was recovered from a woman between 45 and 65 years old in good health and CMV-seropositive. Sequencing used PBMCs. CDR3 sequence reads: CASSSGTGYTDTQYF. The DNA for the CDR3 is TGTGCCAGCAGCTCCGGGACAGGATACACAGATACGCAGTATTTT.